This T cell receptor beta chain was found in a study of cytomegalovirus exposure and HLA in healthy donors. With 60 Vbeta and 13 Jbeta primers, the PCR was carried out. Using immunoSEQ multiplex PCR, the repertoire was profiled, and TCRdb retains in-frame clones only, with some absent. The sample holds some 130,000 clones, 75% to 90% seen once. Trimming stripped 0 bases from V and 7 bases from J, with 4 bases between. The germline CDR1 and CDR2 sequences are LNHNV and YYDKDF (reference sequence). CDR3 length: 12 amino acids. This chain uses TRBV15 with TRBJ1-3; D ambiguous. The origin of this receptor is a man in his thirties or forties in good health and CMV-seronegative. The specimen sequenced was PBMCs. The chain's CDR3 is CATSRDSNTIYF. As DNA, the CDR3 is TGTGCCACCAGCAGAGATAGCAACACCATATATTTT.